The clone carrying this T cell receptor beta chain was found many times. No antigen is known for it. This record comes from a study of T-cell reconstitution after alpha-beta-depleted transplantation in children. Broader study findings: TCRbeta diversity was high at day 60 in some patients (a result of surviving recipient T cells and thymic progenitors). The authors attributed T-cell counts and diversity one year after transplant mostly to newly produced T cells. Reportedly, roughly two months post-transplant, alpha-beta T cells arose from several hundred expanded graft clones.

For TCRbeta, the library was prepared with unique molecular identifiers. One entry per CDR3 protein, called by TCRdb with MiXCR from the PCR reads. The sample records approximately 190,000 distinct CDR3 sequences, about 6% being singletons. This TCR was sampled from a girl less than two years old with combined immunodeficiency, due to receive a stem cell transplant. Specimen: PBMCs, collected before TCRalphabeta/CD19-depleted stem cell transplant.

The CDR3 loop is CASSSLAGAEQYF. The CDR3 nucleotides are TGTGCCAGCAGTTCGCTAGCGGGAGCCGAGCAGTACTTC. The chain is built from TRBV28 and TRBJ2-7; TRBD2 agrees at 10 bases. From germline, CDR1 is MDHEN and CDR2 SYDVKM. The CDR3 sequence is 13 residues long. V dropped 4 bases and J dropped 6; count of bases not matched to a gene: 3. Variable domain in full (rest from reference TRBV28 and TRBJ2-7): DVKVTQSSRYLVKRTGEKVFLECVQDMDHENMFWYRQDPGLGLRLIYFSYDVKMKEKGDIPEGYSVSREKKERFSLILESASTNQTSMYLCASSSLAGAEQYFGPGTRLTVT.